The 27 T cell receptor beta chains presented below share a single source sample, sequenced in a study of CD8 T cells in ankylosing spondylitis. In TCRdb, the 5' RACE reads were re-called with MiXCR into one record per CDR3 protein. Of over 150,000 distinct CDR3 sequences listed, about 20% are singletons. The sequencing sample was made of blood, either unsorted or a sorted T cell fraction (not recorded which). The receptor set was obtained from a male donor aged 5-29 years with ankylosing spondylitis or in good health (not recorded which).

This clonotype appeared many times. V and J are TRBV28 and TRBJ2-1; D is unresolved. The germline gives CDR1 MDHEN, CDR2 SYDVKM. V lost 5 bases and J lost 8, with 10 bases in between. CDR3 length: 12 residues. CDR3 bases: TGTGCCAGCAGTCCGTTCTGGGATGAGCAGTTCTTC. Its protein is CASSPFWDEQFF.

As to this clonotype: This may arise from a read error, as a much more abundant clone is one base away. No conserved phenylalanine or tryptophan is present at the end of the CDR3, so a read error is the likely explanation. The chain employs TRBV18 and TRBJ2-1; D is unclear. Germline CDR1 is KGHSH and CDR2 is LQKENI. Deletions cut 1 base from V and 9 bases from J, with 10 bases between. The CDR3 has 13 residues. The CDR3 DNA reads TGTGCCAGCTCACCACTGAGATTATCTGAGCAGTTCTGC. Amino acid sequence: CASSPLRLSEQFC.

This clonotype has at least ten counts. V usage is TRBV11-2 and J usage is TRBJ2-1; no definite D call. Trimming pared 0 bases from V and 0 bases from J, leaving 9 bases between. This CDR3 region has 16 residues. Germline CDR1 is SGHAT and CDR2 is FQNNGV. For the CDR3, the DNA is TGTGCCAGCAGCTTAGATGTGGATAGCTCCTACAATGAGCAGTTCTTC. Amino acid sequence: CASSLDVDSSYNEQFF. The full variable domain, in which reference TRBV11-2 and TRBJ2-1 provide the parts outside the CDR3, is EAGVAQSPRYKIIEKRQSVAFWCNPISGHATLYWYQQILGQGPKLLIQFQNNGVVDDSQLPKDRFSAERLKGVDSTLKIQPAKLEDSAVYLCASSLDVDSSYNEQFFGPGTRLTVL.

There are many counts of this clonotype. The chain uses TRBV20-1 and TRBJ2-3; D unresolved. Deletions cut 4 bases from V and 4 bases from J, with 9 bases between. The V gene's germline CDR1 is DFQATT and CDR2 SNEGSKA (reference sequence). CDR3 length: 12 amino acids. CDR3 loop: CSAIKESDTQYF. CDR3 sequence (DNA): TGCAGTGCTATTAAGGAGTCAGATACGCAGTATTTT.

Many counts were recorded for this clonotype. The V and J genes are TRBV9 and TRBJ2-2; D unresolved. V lost 7 bases and J 4 bases, leaving 11 bases between the germline ends. Germline V gene data show CDR1 as SGDLS and CDR2 as YYNGEE. The CDR3 is made up of 13 amino acids. The CDR3 DNA sequence: TGTGCCAGCGGCCGCAGCCTCACCGGGGAGCTGTTTTTT. Its translation is CASGRSLTGELFF. The full variable domain, with the rest looked up from reference TRBV9 and TRBJ2-2, is DSGVTQTPKHLITATGQRVTLRCSPRSGDLSVYWYQQSLDQGLQFLIQYYNGEERAKGNILERFSAQQFPDLHSELNLSSLELGDSALYFCASGRSLTGELFFGEGSRLTVL.

The chain joins TRBV7-7 to TRBJ2-5; 7 bases map to TRBD2. Germline CDR1 SSHAT, CDR2 FNYEAQ (reference sequence). CDR3 size: 15 residues. Trimming at V came to 1 base and at J to 5 bases, leaving 7 bases not matched to a gene. CDR3 amino acids: CASSLEVGDYETQYF. The CDR3 bases are TGTGCCAGCAGCTTAGAGGTGGGGGACTATGAGACCCAGTACTTC.

Ten or more counts support this clonotype. This chain joins TRBV6-5 and TRBJ1-3; no definite D call. The length of the CDR3 is 12 residues. Germline lookup yields CDR1 MNHEY and CDR2 SVGAGI. The V end was cut by 7 bases, the J end by 0 bases, with 4 bases between. Here the CDR3 reads CASTGSGNTIYF. CDR3 bases: TGTGCCAGCACGGGCTCTGGAAACACCATATATTTT.

This clonotype appeared many times. The chain couples TRBV5-1 to TRBJ2-5, with D possibly TRBD2 on 6 matching bases. V lost 3 bases and J 2 bases, leaving 11 bases between the germline ends. From germline, CDR1 is SGHRS and CDR2 YFSETQ. CDR3 length: 14 amino acids. The CDR3 bases are TGCGCCAGCAGCTCCGGGAGCCAGCAAGAGACCCAGTACTTC. Protein: CASSSGSQQETQYF.

This clonotype has at least ten counts. The rearrangement joins TRBV6-5 to TRBJ1-6; possible D gene TRBD1, 5 bases. The CDR3 covers 16 residues. Germline CDR1 is MNHEY and CDR2 is SVGAGI. Trimming pared 6 bases from V and 2 bases from J, leaving 14 bases between. CDR3 in amino acids: CASRYTRGTYNSPLHF. The CDR3, as DNA: TGTGCCAGCAGATACACAAGGGGTACCTATAATTCACCCCTCCACTTT.

This clonotype was counted between two and nine times. This CDR3 is CASSDRDAGELFF. The CDR3, as DNA: TGTGCCAGTAGTGACAGGGATGCCGGGGAGCTGTTTTTT. The chain carries TRBV19 and TRBJ2-2, with 7 bases aligning to TRBD1. With V trimmed by 5 bases and J by 6 bases, 3 bases remained unmatched. CDR3 length equals 13 residues. Germline V CDR1 and CDR2: LNHDA, SQIVND (reference sequence).

Ten or more counts support this clonotype. The gene calls are TRBV5-1 and TRBJ2-3; tentative D call: TRBD1 (6 bases). Trimming left V 5 bases short and J 2 bases short, with 9 bases between. The CDR3 is 13 amino acids. Germline CDR1 SGHRS, CDR2 YFSETQ. CDR3 protein: CASRDRLTDTQYF. CDR3 in DNA: TGCGCCAGCAGGGACAGACTCACAGATACGCAGTATTTT.

Ten or more counts support this clonotype. The V call is TRBV6-2 or TRBV6-3, the J call TRBJ2-7, with 7 bases fitting TRBD2. The germline V gene encodes CDR1 MNHEY and CDR2 SVGEGT. The CDR3 sequence is 16 residues long. Trimming cost V 6 bases and J 0 bases; bases outside gene matches: 11. The CDR3 spells CASSYLGGSRSYEQYF. CDR3 sequence (DNA): TGTGCCAGCAGCTACCTCGGCGGGAGCCGCTCCTACGAGCAGTACTTC.

The sample holds many counts of this clonotype. The chain is built from TRBV12-3 or TRBV12-4 and TRBJ2-2; D call uncertain. The V gene lost 5 bases and the J gene lost 3 bases, with 13 bases spanning the gap. This CDR3 contains 15 residues. The CDR3 protein is CASSLPEGHTGELFF. DNA of the CDR3: TGTGCCAGCAGTCTACCCGAAGGGCACACCGGGGAGCTGTTTTTT.

This clonotype appeared many times. The chain employs TRBV15 and TRBJ1-2, with 10 bases identical to TRBD1. V shed 1 base, J shed 8 bases, and the junction held 1 base outside the gene matches. CDR3 size: 13 residues. CDR1 and CDR2 (germline): LNHNV, YYDKDF (reference sequence). CDR3 in DNA: TGTGCCACCAGCAGAGGGGGACAGGGGGGCTACACCTTC. The encoded protein is CATSRGGQGGYTF. Full variable domain (outside the CDR3, taken from reference TRBV15 and TRBJ1-2): DAMVIQNPRYQVTQFGKPVTLSCSQTLNHNVMYWYQQKSSQAPKLLFHYYDKDFNNEADTPDNFQSRRPNTSFCFLDIRSPGLGDTAMYLCATSRGGQGGYTFGSGTRLTVV.

This clonotype has a count of ten or more. This chain joins TRBV5-1 and TRBJ2-2; D perhaps matches TRBD1 (6 bases). The ends were cut back, 2 bases at V and 1 base at J, with 9 bases in the middle. Germline CDR1 SGHRS, CDR2 YFSETQ. The CDR3 extends over 15 amino acids. The CDR3 spells CASSFPGQNTGELFF. In DNA form, the CDR3 reads TGCGCCAGCAGCTTTCCGGGACAGAACACCGGGGAGCTGTTTTTT.

In this sample, this clonotype turned up many times. The V gene is TRBV5-5, the J gene TRBJ2-7, with TRBD2 identical over 7 bases. The CDR3 extends over 12 amino acids. V dropped 4 bases and J dropped 13; count of bases not matched to a gene: 11. Germline values: CDR1 SGHKS, CDR2 YYEKEE (reference sequence). The CDR3 spells CASSLTPGTIYV. DNA of the CDR3: TGTGCCAGCAGCCTCACCCCCGGGACTATTTACGTC.

This clonotype appeared many times. The chain is built from TRBV6-5 and TRBJ1-1; no definite D call. Trimming took off 0 bases at V and 1 base at J, with 6 bases between the two ends. CDR1 is MNHEY, CDR2 SVGAGI, per germline. The CDR3 runs to 14 residues. DNA of the CDR3: TGTGCCAGCAGTTACTCGGGCGGGAACACTGAAGCTTTCTTT. It is translated as CASSYSGGNTEAFF.

In this sample, this clonotype turned up many times. This rearrangement joins TRBV20-1 to TRBJ2-1; D is uncertain. CDR3 length: 11 residues. Germline CDR1 reads DFQATT; CDR2 reads SNEGSKA (reference sequence). The V gene lost 5 bases and the J gene lost 7 bases, with 9 bases spanning the gap. CDR3 sequence: CSAPQENEQFF. The CDR3 nucleotides are TGCAGTGCTCCTCAGGAGAATGAGCAGTTCTTC.

The table lists this clonotype with many counts. The CDR3 here is CASSLARIAGGPYF. DNA for the CDR3: TGTGCCAGCAGCTTAGCGCGAATAGCGGGAGGTCCCTATTTT. V is TRBV7-9 and J is TRBJ2-3; TRBD2 agrees at 10 bases. CDR1 is SEHNR, CDR2 FQNEAQ, per germline (reference sequence). Trimming at V came to 0 bases and at J to 15 bases, leaving 9 bases not matched to a gene. This CDR3 is built from 14 residues.

This clonotype was seen at least ten times. The chain couples TRBV5-1 to TRBJ2-3; D might be TRBD2 (7 bases). The V end was cut by 4 bases, the J end by 4 bases, with 16 bases between. The CDR3 is 15 amino acids. From germline, CDR1 is SGHRS and CDR2 YFSETQ. Written as DNA, the CDR3 is TGCGCCAGCAGCCTAGGAGGGGGGGCTTCAGATACGCAGTATTTT. Protein product: CASSLGGGASDTQYF.

This chain links TRBV20-1 with TRBJ2-1; unclear D gene. The length of the CDR3 is 15 residues. V lost 4 bases to trimming and J lost 1 base, with 14 bases between them. The germline V gene has CDR1 DFQATT and CDR2 SNEGSKA (reference sequence). DNA for the CDR3: TGCAGTGCTACCGTTCTTGAACGTTCCTACAATGAGCAGTTCTTC. As protein: CSATVLERSYNEQFF.

The table lists this clonotype with many counts. This chain joins TRBV3-1 and TRBJ2-5, with 14 bases aligning to TRBD2. The CDR3 covers 17 residues. V lost 3 bases, J lost 5 bases, and 8 bases stayed unmatched. CDR1 is LGHDT, CDR2 YNNKEL, per germline (reference sequence). The CDR3 is CASSQVGLAGGEETQYF. DNA for the CDR3: TGTGCCAGCAGCCAGGTTGGACTAGCGGGAGGTGAGGAGACCCAGTACTTC.

In this sample, this clonotype turned up many times. The V gene is TRBV7-9, the J gene TRBJ2-5, with 7 bases aligning to TRBD2. Germline loops: CDR1 SEHNR, CDR2 FQNEAQ (reference sequence). J was trimmed by 4 bases and V by 4 bases; bases with no gene match: 9. This CDR3 has 15 residues. The CDR3 bases are TGTGCCAGCAGCTCCAAGCGGGAAAGGAGAGAGACCCAGTACTTC. It yields the protein CASSSKRERRETQYF.

This clonotype has at least ten counts. V and J are TRBV5-1 and TRBJ2-5, with D tentatively TRBD1 (6 bases). From germline, CDR1 is SGHRS and CDR2 YFSETQ. Deletions cut 1 base from V and 4 bases from J, with 14 bases between. The CDR3 length is 15 residues. This chain's CDR3 is CASSLRSGDPETQYF. The CDR3 DNA is TGCGCCAGCAGCTTGAGGTCAGGGGATCCAGAGACCCAGTACTTC.

Only a few counts were recorded for this clonotype. Here the CDR3 reads CASRRPGERSGELFF. The CDR3 DNA follows: TGTGCCAGCAGGAGACCAGGGGAGCGGAGCGGGGAGCTGTTTTTT. The rearrangement links TRBV7-2 to TRBJ2-2; D perhaps matches TRBD1 (6 bases). V dropped 6 bases and J dropped 7 bases, with 18 bases sitting between them. From germline, CDR1 is SGHTA and CDR2 FQGNSA. The CDR3 spans 15 residues. The variable domain in full, completed from reference TRBV7-2 and TRBJ2-2, reads GAGVSQSPSNKVTEKGKDVELRCDPISGHTALYWYRQSLGQGLEFLIYFQGNSAPDKSGLPSDRFSAERTGGSVSTLTIQRTQQEDSAVYLCASRRPGERSGELFFGEGSRLTVL.

This clonotype has ten or more counts. The chain employs TRBV20-1 and TRBJ2-2; D gene uncertain. V shed 0 bases and J shed 1 base, with 9 bases lying between them. The CDR3 totals 15 residues. Germline lookup yields CDR1 DFQATT and CDR2 SNEGSKA (reference sequence). Here the CDR3 reads CSARDWRGNTGELFF. CDR3 DNA sequence: TGCAGTGCTAGAGATTGGAGAGGGAACACCGGGGAGCTGTTTTTT.

This clonotype was seen ten or more times. V gene TRBV12-3 or TRBV12-4 combines with J gene TRBJ2-3, with 12 bases identical to TRBD1. V dropped 6 bases and J dropped 5; count of bases not matched to a gene: 9. The CDR3 extends over 16 amino acids. The CDR3 DNA reads as TGTGCCAGCAGGCCAAGAGGGGACAGGGGGCTAGATACGCAGTATTTT. Translated: CASRPRGDRGLDTQYF.